A single sample is the source of the 2 T cell receptor beta chains below, sequenced in a study of blood T cell repertoires in COVID-19. The table came from immunoSEQ multiplex PCR; TCRdb's copy has only in-frame clones and leaves some out. The repertoire holds roughly 80,000 clones, with approximately 80% as singletons. Sample: peripheral blood. These receptor sequences come from a man aged 45-60 years with acute or convalescent COVID-19.

This chain links TRBV19 with TRBJ2-3; a possible D gene is TRBD1 (6 bases). CDR1 is LNHDA and CDR2 is SQIVND in the germline V gene (reference sequence). Between the trimmed V and J ends, which lost 11 bases and 5 bases, there was a span of 17 bases. The CDR3 has 13 amino acids. CDR3 in amino acids: CACLGAEEDTQYF. CDR3 sequence (DNA): TGTGCCTGTCTGGGGGCGGAAGAAGATACGCAGTATTTT.

The chain couples TRBV4-1 to TRBJ1-3; the D gene is possibly TRBD1 (6 bases). CDR1 is MGHRA, CDR2 YSYEKL, per germline. The V end lost 2 bases, the J end lost 0 bases, and 8 bases lay between the germline ends. The CDR3 sequence is 15 residues long. The CDR3 coding sequence is TGCGCCAGCAGCCAAACAGGGCTCTCTGGAAACACCATATATTTT. It translates to CASSQTGLSGNTIYF.